The 22 T cell receptor beta chains below come from one sample, sequenced in a study of T cell responses to AZD1222 COVID-19 vaccine. Produced via immunoSEQ multiplex PCR; TCRdb's table is partial and in-frame only. The repertoire holds 130,000 or so clones, with approximately 92% as singletons. The sequencing used peripheral blood, collected 28 days after the second dose of the MenACWY control vaccine. The receptors here all came from an adult who received the MenACWY meningococcal vaccine as a control.

V is TRBV9 and J is TRBJ1-1, with TRBD1 as a possible D gene (6 bases). Per the germline V gene, CDR1 is SGDLS and CDR2 is YYNGEE. This CDR3 has 15 residues. V gave up 3 bases and J gave up 4 bases, with 16 bases separating them. CDR3 protein: CASSAGTTGTTEAFF. CDR3 in DNA: TGTGCCAGCAGCGCGGGAACTACAGGGACCACTGAAGCTTTCTTT.

V usage is TRBV10-3 and J usage is TRBJ2-1; TRBD2 matches 13 bases. The CDR3 runs to 16 residues. Germline assignment: CDR1 ENHRY and CDR2 SYGVKD. V trimming: 4 bases; J trimming: 3 bases; junction bases outside the gene matches: 3. The CDR3 protein is CAISAWTSGGYNEQFF. The DNA of the CDR3 is TGTGCCATCAGTGCCTGGACTAGCGGGGGCTACAATGAGCAGTTCTTC.

The chain recombines TRBV24-1 with TRBJ1-6; 8 bases line up with TRBD1. The CDR3 runs 13 residues. Trimming at V came to 9 bases and at J to 7 bases, leaving 4 bases not matched to a gene. Per the germline V gene, CDR1 is KGHDR and CDR2 is SFDVKD. CDR3 loop: CATQGAWNSPLHF. The CDR3 DNA follows: TGTGCCACCCAGGGGGCTTGGAATTCACCCCTCCACTTT.

The J gene is TRBJ2-1, the V gene TRBV7-9, with unresolved D. V lost 2 bases and J lost 3, with 5 bases in between. This CDR3 region has 13 residues. From germline, CDR1 is SEHNR and CDR2 FQNEAQ (reference sequence). The DNA for the CDR3 is TGTGCCAGCAGCTTATCGCTCTACAATGAGCAGTTCTTC. This translates into CASSLSLYNEQFF.

V gene TRBV28 combines with J gene TRBJ2-7, with D possibly being TRBD1 or TRBD2 (5 bases each). With 3 bases removed from V and 1 base from J, the gap between germline ends came to 13 bases. The CDR3 spans 15 residues. Looked up from germline, CDR1 is MDHEN and CDR2 is SYDVKM. The CDR3 coding sequence is TGTGCCAGCAGTTTGAACGGGGCCCAGTCCTACGAGCAGTACTTC. It encodes CASSLNGAQSYEQYF.

The chain carries TRBV21-1 and TRBJ1-6; the DNA was not used to check the table's D call, TRBD1. TRBV21-1 is an annotated pseudogene. The CDR3 has 16 amino acids. CDR3 coding DNA: TGTGCCAGCAGCAAAGAGCAGGTTAGATATAATTCACCCCTCCACTTT. Translated, it gives CASSKEQVRYNSPLHF.

This chain connects TRBV28 to TRBJ2-2; D unclear. CDR3 size: 13 residues. CDR1 and CDR2 from the germline V gene are MDHEN and SYDVKM. Between the trimmed V and J ends, which lost 2 bases and 4 bases, there was a span of 5 bases. The CDR3: CASSLRPTGELFF. DNA for the CDR3: TGTGCCAGCAGTTTACGGCCCACCGGGGAGCTGTTTTTT. The whole variable domain, remainder taken from reference TRBV28 and TRBJ2-2, is DVKVTQSSRYLVKRTGEKVFLECVQDMDHENMFWYRQDPGLGLRLIYFSYDVKMKEKGDIPEGYSVSREKKERFSLILESASTNQTSMYLCASSLRPTGELFFGEGSRLTVL.

The chain recombines TRBV30 with TRBJ2-1; weak D call: TRBD1 (5 bases). Germline CDR1 reads GTSNPN; CDR2 reads SVGIG (reference sequence). The CDR3 runs 12 residues. V dropped 4 bases and J dropped 10 bases, with 14 bases sitting between them. For the CDR3, the DNA is TGTGCCTGGACTGATAAGACAGAGGAGCAGTTCTTC. This sequence encodes CAWTDKTEEQFF. Drawing the rest from reference TRBV30 and TRBJ2-1, the complete variable domain is SQTIHQWPATLVQPVGSPLSLECTVEGTSNPNLYWYRQAAGRGLQLLFYSVGIGQISSEVPQNLSASRPQDRQFILSSKKLLLSDSGFYLCAWTDKTEEQFFGPGTRLTVL.

The chain combines TRBV18 with TRBJ2-7; D not resolved. Per germline, CDR1 KGHSH and CDR2 LQKENI. V was trimmed by 2 bases and J by 0 bases, leaving 5 bases between them. The CDR3 runs to 13 residues. In DNA form, the CDR3 reads TGTGCCAGCTCACCAAAGAGCTCCTACGAGCAGTACGTC. This codes for CASSPKSSYEQYV.

This clone was detected only a few times. CDR3 in DNA: TGTGCCAGCAGCCTCCGGGACAGCTCTTTAAACTATGGCTACACCTTC. Encoded protein: CASSLRDSSLNYGYTF. V is TRBV7-2 and J is TRBJ1-2; 7 nucleotides match TRBD1. The CDR3 runs 16 residues. The V gene end was trimmed by 5 bases and the J gene end by 2 bases; junction bases not matched to a gene: 11. Germline values: CDR1 SGHTA, CDR2 FQGNSA.

The chain combines TRBV24-1 with TRBJ2-1; D gene uncertain. V lost 9 bases, J lost 4 bases, and 12 bases lay in between. This CDR3 is 13 amino acids long. Germline-derived CDR1 and CDR2 are KGHDR and SFDVKD. The CDR3 coding sequence is TGTGCCACCTCGATCCCAGGATACAATGAGCAGTTCTTC. Amino acids: CATSIPGYNEQFF.

This rearrangement joins TRBV5-1 to TRBJ2-3, with no clear D. The V gene lost 2 bases and the J gene lost 3 bases, with 7 bases spanning the gap. Germline V gives CDR1 SGHRS, CDR2 YFSETQ. CDR3 size: 13 residues. Here the CDR3 DNA reads TGCGCCAGCAGCTTTGGCCGGACAGATACGCAGTATTTT. Encoded protein: CASSFGRTDTQYF. Based on the CDR3 plus reference TRBV5-1 and TRBJ2-3, the full variable domain is KAGVTQTPRYLIKTRGQQVTLSCSPISGHRSVSWYQQTPGQGLQFLFEYFSETQRNKGNFPGRFSGRQFSNSRSEMNVSTLELGDSALYLCASSFGRTDTQYFGPGTRLTVL.

J is TRBJ1-2 and V is TRBV5-1, with 8 bases that match TRBD1. This CDR3 spans 15 amino acids. The V and J ends lost 2 bases and 6 bases, in that order; junction bases with no gene match: 9. From germline, CDR1 is SGHRS and CDR2 YFSETQ. DNA for the CDR3: TGCGCCAGCAGCTTCGGGCAGGGGGCGGCGAATGGCTACACCTTC. It translates to CASSFGQGAANGYTF.

CDR3 region: CASSRKQETQYF. CDR3 nucleotides: TGTGCCAGTAGTCGCAAGCAAGAGACCCAGTACTTC. This chain links TRBV19 with TRBJ2-5; D ambiguous. Germline CDR1 reads LNHDA; CDR2 reads SQIVND (reference sequence). The CDR3 has 12 residues. V lost 5 bases and J 2 bases, leaving 6 bases between the germline ends.

The rearrangement uses TRBV9 and TRBJ1-2; TRBD1 matches at 8 bases. CDR1 and CDR2 (germline): SGDLS, YYNGEE. CDR3 length equals 12 residues. Trimming took 5 bases from V and 4 from J; bases not matched to a gene: 1. CDR3 protein: CASRQGGYGYTF. The DNA for the CDR3 is TGTGCCAGCAGACAGGGGGGCTATGGCTACACCTTC.

This chain links TRBV11-2 with TRBJ1-1, with a tentative D call TRBD1 (6 bases). Deletions cut 4 bases from V and 1 base from J, with 13 bases between. The germline V gene encodes CDR1 SGHAT and CDR2 FQNNGV. The CDR3 contains 15 residues. Here the CDR3 reads CASSSERGANTEAFF. Here the CDR3 DNA reads TGTGCCAGCAGCTCAGAGAGGGGGGCGAACACTGAAGCTTTCTTT.

The V gene is TRBV6-2 or TRBV6-3, the J gene TRBJ1-5; 7 bases line up with TRBD1. V lost 6 bases to trimming and J lost 3 bases; unmatched junction nucleotides: 11. The CDR3 has 16 amino acids. The germline CDR1 and CDR2 sequences are MNHEY and SVGEGT. CDR3 sequence reads: CASSRGQPTLNQPQHF. CDR3 nucleotide sequence: TGTGCCAGCAGCCGGGGACAGCCGACGCTCAATCAGCCCCAGCATTTT.

This sequence joins TRBV11-2 and TRBJ2-5, with D possibly matching TRBD1 (5 bases). CDR1 and CDR2 (germline): SGHAT, FQNNGV. V was cut by 1 base and J by 5 bases, with 11 bases left in between. The CDR3 loop spans 14 amino acids. CDR3 protein: CASSLGQLRETQYF. The CDR3 region has the DNA TGTGCCAGCAGCTTAGGACAGCTTCGGGAGACCCAGTACTTC.

The rearrangement uses TRBV7-2 and TRBJ2-5, with D possibly being TRBD1 (6 bases). CDR3 length: 15 amino acids. Per germline, CDR1 SGHTA and CDR2 FQGNSA. Trimming left V 0 bases short and J 2 bases short, with 10 bases between. The CDR3 here is CASSLAGTPQETQYF. The CDR3 coding sequence is TGTGCCAGCAGCTTAGCCGGGACACCTCAAGAGACCCAGTACTTC.

The gene calls are TRBV2 and TRBJ2-2; tentatively, D is TRBD1 (6 bases). The CDR3 totals 17 residues. Trimming took 6 bases from V and 2 from J, leaving 19 bases between them. CDR1 and CDR2 from the germline V gene are SNHLY and FYNNEI. The CDR3 DNA is TGTGCCAGCAGGCCTTGGGCAGGGGATATAAACACCGGGGAGCTGTTTTTT. Encoded protein: CASRPWAGDINTGELFF.

The V call is TRBV19, the J call TRBJ2-2, with TRBD1 matching over 8 bases. The CDR3 spans 17 residues. From germline, CDR1 is LNHDA and CDR2 SQIVND (reference sequence). V shed 4 bases, J shed 1 base, and the junction held 8 bases outside the gene matches. The CDR3 is CASSRPPGTGNTGELFF. Here the CDR3 DNA reads TGTGCCAGTAGTAGGCCACCCGGGACAGGGAACACCGGGGAGCTGTTTTTT.

The chain employs TRBV5-5 and TRBJ2-3, with 7 bases identical to TRBD1. V gave up 4 bases and J gave up 2 bases; unmatched junction bases: 10. CDR3 length: 16 amino acids. CDR1 is SGHKS and CDR2 is YYEKEE in the germline V gene (reference sequence). CDR3 nucleotides: TGTGCCAGCAGCCCCACATACAGGGGTCTCACAGATACGCAGTATTTT. Translating gives CASSPTYRGLTDTQYF.